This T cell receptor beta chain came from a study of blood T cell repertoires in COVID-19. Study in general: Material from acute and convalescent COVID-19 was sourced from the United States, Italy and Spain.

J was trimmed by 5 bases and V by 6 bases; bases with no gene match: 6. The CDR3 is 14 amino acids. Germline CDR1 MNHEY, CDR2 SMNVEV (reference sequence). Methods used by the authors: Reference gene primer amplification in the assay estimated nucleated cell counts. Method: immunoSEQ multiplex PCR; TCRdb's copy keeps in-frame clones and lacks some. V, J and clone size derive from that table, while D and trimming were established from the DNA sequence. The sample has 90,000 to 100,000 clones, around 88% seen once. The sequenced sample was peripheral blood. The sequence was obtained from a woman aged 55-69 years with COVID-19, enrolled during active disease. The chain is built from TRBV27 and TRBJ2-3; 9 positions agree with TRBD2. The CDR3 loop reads CASSAGAGGDTQYF. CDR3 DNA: TGTGCCAGCAGCGCAGGAGCGGGGGGAGATACGCAGTATTTT.